This T cell receptor beta chain was recovered during a study of T cells in Graves' hyperthyroidism and ophthalmopathy (dated 2019 in TCRdb). Regarding the research as a whole: Peripheral blood was sampled at the time of initial diagnosis, prior to any treatment. TCR V-J signatures able to tell the groups apart were searched for in a discovery cohort of 90 to 100 patients, of whom roughly 42 had Graves' ophthalmopathy and roughly 58 had stable Graves' hyperthyroidism. Whether ophthalmopathy could be predicted prospectively was tested in an independent validation cohort made up of approximately 19 hyperthyroidism patients plus 17 patients who later progressed to ophthalmopathy. The 100 discovery patients were divided at random into training and test sets in a 7:3 ratio. In addition, the study compared T-cell repertoires in thyroid tissue and in blood from six Graves' hyperthyroidism patients. After blood sampling, hyperthyroidism patients were treated with methimazole at a starting dose of 30 mg daily, and ophthalmopathy patients were treated with high-dose intravenous methylprednisolone. The paper reports TCR Vbeta CDR3 sequencing of more than 120 peripheral blood samples: approximately 43 ophthalmopathy, some 80 hyperthyroidism and some 17 progressor patients.

In the germline V gene (reference sequence), CDR1 corresponds to SEHNR and CDR2 to FQNEAQ. From cysteine to phenylalanine, the CDR3 is 15 amino acids long. Only the CDR3 portion is preserved as DNA: 45 bases, with reading frame beginning at the first base. The germline ends are 14 bases apart after V is trimmed by 8 bases and J by 0 bases. Results the study describes overall, beyond this receptor: No statistical method was used to set the sample size in advance, and investigators knew the group allocation. In validation, the model predicted progression to ophthalmopathy with around 71% sensitivity and less than 80% specificity, a median of roughly seven months before onset. Ophthalmopathy was separated from stable hyperthyroidism by a 13 V-J signature model, with about 86% sensitivity and about 81% specificity obtained in cross-validation and 80%/75% obtained in testing. Blood samples also contained most of the expanded thyroid clonotypes (frequency above 0.001), which suggests that blood repertoires may reflect thyroid immune responses.

Stable Graves' hyperthyroidism was defined as no progression to ophthalmopathy during 18 months of follow-up. Hyperthyroidism patients were newly diagnosed, had a disease duration of under 2 months, and were aged 18 to 65 years. Exclusion was applied to patients with uncontrolled infections, other autoimmune diseases, pregnancy or lactation. Diagnoses were based on clinical symptoms, serum thyroxine and TRAb, thyroid ultrasound and orbital computed tomography. PBMCs were isolated from roughly 10 ml of fresh peripheral blood by Ficoll-Paque density gradient centrifugation. Total RNA was extracted with Trizol reagent, and quality was checked on an Agilent 2100 Bioanalyzer. This clonotype was seen many times. Its recognized antigen is unknown. The input lacks base qualities; no much larger clone sits a single base away. Amplification of TCR beta CDR3 regions was carried out from RNA transcripts. The first round of RT-PCR for the TCR CDR3 was performed with the HTBI primer set and the Qiagen OneStep RT-PCR kit. A second multiplex PCR round built the libraries, followed by size selection and purification. Paired-end sequencing of the libraries was performed with 100 bp reads on an Illumina HiSeq2000. The source study handled its data this way. SOAPnuke was used to process the raw data, with reads discarded if the reads contained adapters or uncalled bases, had a mean Phred below 15, or lacked an exact constant-primer or identifier match. COPE v1.2.5 was used to merge the high-quality paired reads, and each unique nucleotide sequence was defined as a clonotype. MiTCR v1.1 was used to align the clonotypes against IMGT TRBV, TRBD and TRBJ reference segments. Only V-J combinations with frequency above 0.0001, covering approximately 99% of repertoires, were analysed. The TCS score was defined as the ratio of F50 (clonal expansion) to E x V (chaos), calculated using BLOSUM62-based TCRdist between CDR3 peptides within each V-J. Welch's t-statistics and random forest reduced 514 V-J features to roughly 13, which were used in a naive Bayes classifier (R e1071). TCRdb cleaned the public reads at Q25 with fastp, built clones with MiXCR and kept in-frame beta chains. Merged by CDR3 protein, the rows form single entries marked with the most common genes and DNA. These V and J calls rely on TCRdb rather than the paper's analysis. The sample table records around 190,000 distinct CDR3 sequences; approximately 16% of these occur just once. The ten biggest clones cover roughly 55% of the sample.

Sequenced material: blood. The receptor was derived from a woman in her 50s with Graves' hyperthyroidism. This chain is built from TRBV7-9 and TRBJ2-1; the D gene is possibly TRBD2, with 5 bases matching. The DNA reads TGTGCCAGCCTTGGGCCGGGGAACTCCTACAATGAGCAGTTCTTC. Translated, it reads CASLGPGNSYNEQFF.